These 16 T cell receptor beta chains came from one sample sequenced in a study of EBV T-cell therapy then PD-1 blockade in nasopharyngeal carcinoma. Treatment of the sample: AdE1-LMPpoly-expanded autologous EBV-specific T-cell therapy followed by anti-PD-1 nivolumab. These receptors are not linked to any known antigen. Method: immunoSEQ multiplex PCR; TCRdb's copy keeps in-frame clones and lacks some. The repertoire has about 24,000 clones, 84% of them found once; the top ten carry roughly 28%. The sequenced sample was CD8+ T cells from blood, obtained around day 65 from a patient whose treatment included autologous EBV-specific T cells and nivolumab. These receptors all stem from a man aged 35-49 years with nasopharyngeal carcinoma.

A word on this clone: Other DNA sequences in this sample translate to the same CDR3. J is TRBJ1-2 and V is TRBV27; D ambiguous. In germline, CDR1 is MNHEY, CDR2 SMNVEV (reference sequence). This CDR3 is built from 15 residues. V was pared by 6 bases and J by 2 bases, with 16 bases between. The CDR3 region is CASSLEAGSNYGYTF. The CDR3 coding sequence is TGTGCCAGCAGCTTAGAAGCGGGCAGCAACTATGGCTACACCTTC.

The chain recombines TRBV7-6 with TRBJ2-5; D might be TRBD1 or TRBD2, each matching 6 bases. Trimming removed 3 bases at V and 4 bases at J, with 12 bases between. The length of the CDR3 is 14 residues. Germline CDR1 reads SGHVS; CDR2 reads FNYEAQ. CDR3 sequence (DNA): TGTGCCAGCAGCTTGAGACTAGGGGGAGAGACCCAGTACTTC. This sequence encodes CASSLRLGGETQYF.

J is TRBJ1-5 and V is TRBV28; D remains unclear. This CDR3 is 15 amino acids long. Germline assignment: CDR1 MDHEN and CDR2 SYDVKM. V was shortened by 5 bases and J by 2 bases, with 13 bases between the two germline ends. CDR3 DNA sequence: TGTGCCAGCAGTACTACGACAAGAGGCAATCAGCCCCAGCATTTT. This gives the protein CASSTTTRGNQPQHF.

The chain links TRBV9 to TRBJ1-1, with D hard to call. The germline V gene has CDR1 SGDLS and CDR2 YYNGEE. This CDR3 has 13 amino acids. The V gene lost 2 bases and the J gene lost 2 bases, with 7 bases spanning the gap. The CDR3 loop reads CASSVSTNTEAFF. CDR3 nucleotide sequence: TGTGCCAGCAGCGTTTCAACAAACACTGAAGCTTTCTTT.

This chain joins TRBV4-3 and TRBJ2-4, with D unresolved. V was shortened by 1 base and J by 0 bases, with 4 bases between the two germline ends. CDR1 LGHNA and CDR2 YSLEER come from the germline V gene. The CDR3 totals 14 residues. The CDR3 here is CASSQGIAKNIQYF. CDR3 nucleotide sequence: TGCGCCAGCAGCCAAGGTATAGCCAAAAACATTCAGTACTTC.

The chain couples TRBV6-1 to TRBJ2-7; 11 bases line up with TRBD2. Germline CDR1 and CDR2: MNHNS and SASEGT. The CDR3 is 15 amino acids. Germline trimming cut 0 bases from V and 3 bases from J; bases unmatched to any gene: 1. CDR3 loop: CASSEASGGVYEQYF. The CDR3 DNA follows: TGTGCCAGCAGTGAAGCTAGCGGGGGGGTCTACGAGCAGTACTTC.

J is TRBJ2-1 and V is TRBV4-3; D not resolved. The CDR3 contains 15 residues. Trimming took off 0 bases at V and 0 bases at J, with 6 bases between the two ends. CDR1 and CDR2 from the germline V gene are LGHNA and YSLEER. The CDR3 sequence: CASSQDEGSYNEQFF. CDR3 DNA: TGCGCCAGCAGCCAAGATGAAGGCTCCTACAATGAGCAGTTCTTC.

The V call is TRBV4-1, the J call TRBJ2-5, with D tentatively TRBD1 or TRBD2 (6 bases each). Germline CDR1 and CDR2: MGHRA and YSYEKL. Trimming cost V 5 bases and J 1 base, with 14 bases left between them. The CDR3 is 15 amino acids. DNA for the CDR3: TGCGCCAGCAGCAATCGCCCGGGGGCCCAAGAGACCCAGTACTTC. It specifies CASSNRPGAQETQYF.

The table lists this clone with a count of one. The chain recombines TRBV19 with TRBJ1-5; TRBD1 agrees at 10 bases. V was pared by 6 bases and J by 6 bases, with 11 bases of the junction left unmatched. Germline loops: CDR1 LNHDA, CDR2 SQIVND (reference sequence). The CDR3 spans 16 residues. The CDR3 nucleotides read TGTGCCAGTAGAACCCGGGACAGGGGATGGGGTCAGCCCCAGCATTTT. Translation gives CASRTRDRGWGQPQHF.

The CDR3 loop reads CASSFSSYNEQFF. The CDR3 DNA reads as TGTGCCAGCAGTTTTAGTTCCTACAATGAGCAGTTCTTC. This chain joins TRBV27 and TRBJ2-1; D is unresolved. Trimming removed 3 bases from V and 1 base from J, with 4 bases in between. The CDR3 has 13 residues. Germline V gene sequence: CDR1 MNHEY, CDR2 SMNVEV (reference sequence).

V usage is TRBV20-1 and J usage is TRBJ2-5; D remains unclear. CDR1 and CDR2 (germline): DFQATT, SNEGSKA (reference sequence). V lost 3 bases to trimming and J lost 4 bases, with 18 bases between them. The CDR3 is 15 residues long. The CDR3 region has the DNA TGCAGTGCTAGTCCCCCACTGGTCCGGCTAGAGACCCAGTACTTC. Residues: CSASPPLVRLETQYF.

The V and J genes are TRBV19 and TRBJ1-2, with no clear D. The CDR3 is 11 amino acids. V dropped 5 bases and J dropped 2 bases, with 3 bases sitting between them. CDR1 LNHDA and CDR2 SQIVND come from the germline V gene (reference sequence). The CDR3 region is CASSGNYGYTF. Here the CDR3 DNA reads TGTGCCAGTAGTGGGAACTATGGCTACACCTTC.

V usage is TRBV7-6 and J usage is TRBJ2-7; 10 nucleotides match TRBD1. V shed 0 bases and J 4 bases; nucleotides not matched to a gene: 12. Germline V lookup: CDR1 SGHVS, CDR2 FNYEAQ. The CDR3 runs to 18 residues. This CDR3 is CASSLALPRDRGSYEQYF. In DNA form, the CDR3 reads TGTGCCAGCAGCTTAGCCCTACCTCGGGACAGGGGATCATACGAGCAGTACTTC.

V usage is TRBV6-4 and J usage is TRBJ2-3; D unclear. There are 15 residues in the CDR3. The germline gives CDR1 MRHNA, CDR2 SNTAGT. The ends were cut back, 6 bases at V and 0 bases at J, with 13 bases in the middle. The CDR3, as DNA: TGTGCCAGCAGCGTATCAGATGCTAGCACAGATACGCAGTATTTT. This gives the protein CASSVSDASTDTQYF.

The chain carries TRBV7-6 and TRBJ2-3; 7 bases agree with TRBD1. The V gene end was trimmed by 5 bases and the J gene end by 4 bases; junction bases not matched to a gene: 9. The germline CDR1 and CDR2 sequences are SGHVS and FNYEAQ. The CDR3 is made up of 15 amino acids. CDR3: CASSPDRSKADTQYF. CDR3 in DNA: TGTGCCAGCAGCCCGGACAGGTCTAAGGCAGATACGCAGTATTTT. The variable domain in full, completed from reference TRBV7-6 and TRBJ2-3, reads GAGVSQSPRYKVTKRGQDVALRCDPISGHVSLYWYRQALGQGPEFLTYFNYEAQQDKSGLPNDRFSAERPEGSISTLTIQRTEQRDSAMYRCASSPDRSKADTQYFGPGTRLTVL.

The chain links TRBV27 to TRBJ1-2; possibly TRBD1 for D (5 bases). Germline V gene data show CDR1 as MNHEY and CDR2 as SMNVEV (reference sequence). The ends were cut back, 0 bases at V and 1 base at J, with 6 bases in the middle. The CDR3 is 14 residues long. In DNA form, the CDR3 reads TGTGCCAGCAGTTTATCAGGGGATAACTATGGCTACACCTTC. Protein: CASSLSGDNYGYTF.